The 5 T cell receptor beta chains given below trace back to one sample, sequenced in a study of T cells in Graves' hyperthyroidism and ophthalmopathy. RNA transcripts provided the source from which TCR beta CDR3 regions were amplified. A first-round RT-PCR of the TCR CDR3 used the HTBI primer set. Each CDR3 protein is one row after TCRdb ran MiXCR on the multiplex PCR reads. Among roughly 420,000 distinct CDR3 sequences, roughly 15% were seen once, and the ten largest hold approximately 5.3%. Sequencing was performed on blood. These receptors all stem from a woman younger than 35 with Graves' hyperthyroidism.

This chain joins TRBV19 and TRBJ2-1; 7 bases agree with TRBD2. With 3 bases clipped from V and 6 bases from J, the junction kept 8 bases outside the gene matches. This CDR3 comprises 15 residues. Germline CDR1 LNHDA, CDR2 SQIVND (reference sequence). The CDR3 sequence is CASSMGGSVSNEQFF. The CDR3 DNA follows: TGTGCCAGTAGTATGGGCGGGAGTGTATCCAATGAGCAGTTCTTC.

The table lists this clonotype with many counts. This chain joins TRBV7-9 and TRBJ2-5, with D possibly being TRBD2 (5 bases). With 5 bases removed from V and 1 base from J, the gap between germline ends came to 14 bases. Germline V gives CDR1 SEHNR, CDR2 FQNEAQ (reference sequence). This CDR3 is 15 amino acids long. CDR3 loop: CASSSGQLIQETQYF. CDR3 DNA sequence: TGTGCCAGCAGCAGCGGCCAGCTTATCCAAGAGACCCAGTACTTC.

CDR3 region: CASSSIGYGYTF. CDR3 in DNA: TGTGCCAGCAGCTCTATTGGCTATGGCTACACCTTC. The chain joins TRBV5-4 to TRBJ1-2, with D unclear. Germline assignment: CDR1 SGHNT and CDR2 YYREEE (reference sequence). V was shortened by 3 bases and J by 4 bases, with 7 bases between the two germline ends. The CDR3 has 12 residues.

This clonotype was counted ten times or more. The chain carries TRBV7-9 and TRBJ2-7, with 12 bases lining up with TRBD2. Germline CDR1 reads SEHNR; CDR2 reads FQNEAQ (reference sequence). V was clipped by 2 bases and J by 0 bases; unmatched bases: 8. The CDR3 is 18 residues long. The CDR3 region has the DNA TGTGCCAGCAGCTTATTGGGACTAGCGGGCGAGAGCTCCTACGAGCAGTACTTC. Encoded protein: CASSLLGLAGESSYEQYF.

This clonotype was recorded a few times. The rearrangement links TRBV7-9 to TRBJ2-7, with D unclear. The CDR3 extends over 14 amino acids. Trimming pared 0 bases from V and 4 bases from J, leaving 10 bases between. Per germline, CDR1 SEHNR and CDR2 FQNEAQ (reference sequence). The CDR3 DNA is TGTGCCAGCAGCTTAGCGCCCGGGCAATACGAGCAGTACTTC. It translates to CASSLAPGQYEQYF.